This T cell receptor (beta chain) emerged from a study of shared clonotypes between healthy human individuals. Germline CDR1 LNHDA, CDR2 SQIVND (reference sequence). This CDR3 has 15 amino acids. The V and J ends lost 3 bases and 0 bases respectively, with 9 bases between them. Study-wide results and caveats: Approximately 5% of naive CD4 clonotypes were shared across a few donors.

Sequencing used immunoSEQ multiplex PCR; TCRdb keeps in-frame clones, though not all of them. Found here are about 2 million clones, approximately 94% of them singletons; the top ten hold approximately 1.2%. Remarks on this clone: What it binds is not known.

Positively selected for CCR7, the CD45RO-negative cells used as naive CD8 cells excluded terminally differentiated effector memory CD45RA+ cells. The donors were adults (healthy and HIV-negative) with no recent acute infections or vaccinations. This chain links TRBV19 with TRBJ2-1; D gene ambiguous. Sequenced sample: naive CD8+ T cells sorted from blood. The receptor's source is a man younger than 35 in good health. CDR3 loop: CASSILISSYNEQFF. Here the CDR3 DNA reads TGTGCCAGTAGTATCTTAATTAGCTCCTACAATGAGCAGTTCTTC.